These 4 T cell receptor beta chains came from one sample sequenced in a study of blood T cell repertoires in COVID-19. Repertoires were generated with immunoSEQ multiplex PCR, while TCRdb's copy carries only in-frame clones and drops some. This sample yields approximately 400,000 clones, of which around 87% are seen a single time; 1% to 1.5% belongs to the top ten. Sequenced material: PBMCs or T cells enriched from blood (not recorded which). Receptors were obtained from a man aged 25-45 years who had recovered from COVID-19.

V usage is TRBV6-2 or TRBV6-3 and J usage is TRBJ2-7; 8 nucleotides line up with TRBD1. The CDR3 spans 18 residues. The V and J ends lost 0 bases and 10 bases, in that order; junction bases with no gene match: 20. In germline, CDR1 is MNHEY, CDR2 SVGEGT. As DNA, the CDR3 is TGTGCCAGCAGTTACTCGGACAGGGCAGAAAATCCCTCGATCTTCCAGTACTTC. This codes for CASSYSDRAENPSIFQYF.

V and J are TRBV5-4 and TRBJ2-1; 10 positions match TRBD2. This CDR3 has 15 amino acids. Germline lookup yields CDR1 SGHNT and CDR2 YYREEE (reference sequence). V shed 6 bases and J 5 bases; nucleotides not matched to a gene: 8. This CDR3 reads CASTERGGRNNEQFF. CDR3 nucleotide sequence: TGTGCCAGCACCGAGCGGGGGGGCCGAAACAATGAGCAGTTCTTC.

This rearrangement joins TRBV5-6 to TRBJ1-1; possible D gene TRBD1, 5 bases. The germline gives CDR1 SGHDT, CDR2 YYEEEE. V was clipped by 0 bases and J by 3 bases, with 12 bases between them. The CDR3 is 15 amino acids. The CDR3, as DNA: TGTGCCAGCAGCTTGGGCCCCCTCAGGGACACTGAAGCTTTCTTT. Translated, it gives CASSLGPLRDTEAFF.

V usage is TRBV5-4 and J usage is TRBJ1-1; D is possibly TRBD1 (5 bases). V was pared by 2 bases and J by 4 bases, with 12 bases between. CDR3 size: 14 residues. The germline gives CDR1 SGHNT, CDR2 YYREEE (reference sequence). The CDR3 bases are TGTGCCAGCAGCTTACCGTCCAGGGCCACTGAAGCTTTCTTT. Amino acid sequence: CASSLPSRATEAFF.